This T cell receptor (beta chain) derives from a study of T cell repertoires in cytomegalovirus infection. Study-wide background: Evidence of both CMV infection and a matching HLA type came from public TCR beta signatures.

To note about this clonotype: Antigen specificity is unknown.

Study outcomes and limitations: Clonotype analysis showed dominance of the ex vivo response by HLA-C-restricted CMV-specific TCR beta clonotypes. Identification of carriers of CMV plus the relevant HLA was achieved through cumulative public TCR beta family frequency.

From the reads, TCRdb called clonotypes with MiXCR, one entry per CDR3 protein. The sample shows about 140,000 distinct CDR3 sequences, about 6.1% of them seen only once. This CDR3 is 16 amino acids long. V dropped 3 bases and J dropped 2; count of bases not matched to a gene: 9. CDR1 DFQATT and CDR2 SNEGSKA come from the germline V gene (reference sequence). The V call is TRBV20-1, the J call TRBJ2-5, with 10 bases that match TRBD2. The sequence was obtained from a human donor in good health (CMV status not recorded). Some clones in this sample may be carry-over from other donors' samples. The sample was PBMCs. The CDR3 DNA reads as TGCAGTGCTAGTGAAGCAGGGACTAGCGTTCAAGAGACCCAGTACTTC. This encodes CSASEAGTSVQETQYF.